This T cell receptor beta chain was sequenced for a study of T cells in Graves' hyperthyroidism and ophthalmopathy. This clonotype was picked up a small number of times. The antigen is not known. The CDR3 is 13 amino acids. From germline, CDR1 is MNHEY and CDR2 SMNVEV (reference sequence). Trimming cost V 3 bases and J 9 bases, with 9 bases left between them. There were TCR beta CDR3 regions amplified from RNA transcripts. When the TCR CDR3 underwent first-round RT-PCR, the HTBI primer set was used. TCRdb used MiXCR to reprocess the multiplex PCR reads, holding one entry per CDR3 protein. This sample has a few hundred thousand distinct CDR3 sequences, with less than 20% found just once. Findings and caveats of the study: Ophthalmopathy was told apart from stable hyperthyroidism by a 13 V-J model. Most clonotypes expanded in the thyroid (above 0.001) were also present in blood.

Clinicians diagnosed patients from clinical symptoms, serum thyroxine and TRAb, thyroid ultrasound and orbital computed tomography. PBMCs stemmed from less than 13 ml fresh peripheral blood. This TCR came from a woman in her thirties with Graves' hyperthyroidism. Input material: blood. V is TRBV27 and J is TRBJ1-6; D is undetermined. In DNA, the CDR3 is TGTGCCAGCAGTTTGGAGAACGGTTCACCCCTCCACTTT. It yields the protein CASSLENGSPLHF.